The 29 T cell receptor beta chains presented below share a single source sample, sequenced in a study of T cells in Graves' hyperthyroidism and ophthalmopathy. RNA transcripts were the template for amplifying TCR beta CDR3 regions. The HTBI primer set was used in a first-round RT-PCR of the TCR CDR3. TCRdb reprocessed the multiplex PCR reads via MiXCR and lists one record per CDR3 protein. Here the sample spans approximately 640,000 distinct CDR3 sequences, about 18% being singletons. The sequenced sample consisted of blood. Every receptor here comes from a man in his forties or fifties with Graves' hyperthyroidism.

This clonotype was observed a handful of times. The chain recombines TRBV24-1 with TRBJ2-7; 10 bases align to TRBD1. Germline V gives CDR1 KGHDR, CDR2 SFDVKD. Losses at the gene ends were 7 bases for V and 5 bases for J; bases not matched to a gene: 7. The CDR3 covers 14 residues. The CDR3 spells CATRAGTGVHEQYF. The DNA for the CDR3 is TGTGCCACCAGGGCCGGGACAGGGGTCCACGAGCAGTACTTC.

V usage is TRBV20-1 and J usage is TRBJ2-7, with D possibly being TRBD1 or TRBD2 (6 bases each). Germline V lookup: CDR1 DFQATT, CDR2 SNEGSKA (reference sequence). The CDR3 is 15 residues long. V shed 0 bases and J shed 2 bases, with 14 bases lying between them. CDR3 residues: CSARDYHGGAYEQYF. CDR3 DNA sequence: TGCAGTGCTAGAGATTATCACGGGGGCGCCTACGAGCAGTACTTC.

Many counts were recorded for this clonotype. V is TRBV12-3 or TRBV12-4 and J is TRBJ1-4; possible D gene TRBD1, 6 bases. Trimming removed 6 bases at V and 10 bases at J, with 27 bases between. The CDR3 totals 17 residues. The CDR3 sequence: CASSRSTQGPGGGKLFF. DNA of the CDR3: TGTGCCAGCAGCCGATCAACGCAGGGGCCCGGAGGAGGAAAACTGTTTTTT.

This clonotype was seen a handful of times. The chain recombines TRBV4-3 with TRBJ1-1; no firm D call. The CDR3 runs to 13 residues. Germline V lookup: CDR1 LGHNA, CDR2 YSLEER. Trimming took 3 bases from V and 0 from J, leaving 5 bases between them. CDR3 sequence: CASSQEVNTEAFF. The CDR3 DNA sequence: TGCGCCAGCAGCCAGGAAGTGAACACTGAAGCTTTCTTT.

This clonotype has only a few counts. The chain is built from TRBV28 and TRBJ2-7; TRBD2 matches 12 bases. V was pared by 7 bases and J by 7 bases, with 11 bases of the junction left unmatched. CDR1 and CDR2 (germline): MDHEN, SYDVKM. The CDR3 is 15 residues long. The CDR3: CASNLPASGREEQYF. DNA of the CDR3: TGTGCCAGCAACTTACCGGCTAGCGGGAGGGAAGAGCAGTACTTC.

This clonotype was counted ten times or more. This sequence joins TRBV5-6 and TRBJ1-1, with TRBD1 as a possible D gene (5 bases). Germline V lookup: CDR1 SGHDT, CDR2 YYEEEE. V was trimmed by 2 bases and J by 5 bases, leaving 19 bases between them. There are 16 residues in the CDR3. The CDR3 DNA reads TGTGCCAGCAGCTTACCCGACAGCCCTGCAGGAACTGAAGCTTTCTTT. Translation: CASSLPDSPAGTEAFF.

The chain combines TRBV19 with TRBJ2-3; 7 bases agree with TRBD2. Germline V gene data show CDR1 as LNHDA and CDR2 as SQIVND (reference sequence). The CDR3 consists of 14 residues. With V trimmed by 7 bases and J by 4 bases, 8 bases remained unmatched. CDR3 sequence reads: CASNGGGSSDTQYF. In DNA form, the CDR3 reads TGTGCCAGTAATGGGGGAGGGAGCTCAGATACGCAGTATTTT.

This clonotype has ten or more counts. This chain uses TRBV6-5 with TRBJ2-5; a possible D gene is TRBD2 (5 bases). The CDR3 sequence is 21 residues long. With 4 bases removed from V and 0 bases from J, the gap between germline ends came to 30 bases. Germline-derived CDR1 and CDR2 are MNHEY and SVGAGI. The chain's CDR3 is CASSLRGFTRGFDSDQETQYF. As DNA, the CDR3 is TGTGCCAGCAGTTTAAGAGGGTTTACGAGAGGATTTGATTCGGACCAAGAGACCCAGTACTTC.

J is TRBJ2-1 and V is TRBV10-1; D is unclear. V was trimmed by 3 bases and J by 8 bases, leaving 14 bases between them. This CDR3 is built from 14 residues. Germline CDR1 WNHNN, CDR2 SYGVQD (reference sequence). CDR3 coding DNA: TGCGCCAGCAGTGACCCTGGATTTCAGGATGAGCAGTTCTTC. The encoded protein is CASSDPGFQDEQFF.

This clonotype was seen a few times. J is TRBJ2-7 and V is TRBV20-1; D might be TRBD2 (5 bases). The germline V gene has CDR1 DFQATT and CDR2 SNEGSKA (reference sequence). V was clipped by 3 bases and J by 2 bases, with 8 bases between them. This CDR3 has 12 residues. CDR3 loop: CSASGEPYEQYF. The CDR3 nucleotides read TGCAGTGCTAGCGGGGAACCCTACGAGCAGTACTTC.

There are a few counts of this clonotype. V and J are TRBV19 and TRBJ2-5; the D gene is possibly TRBD2 (5 bases). CDR3 length: 15 amino acids. Germline CDR1 reads LNHDA; CDR2 reads SQIVND (reference sequence). Trimming stripped 3 bases from V and 2 bases from J, with 13 bases between. CDR3 in amino acids: CASSIMSGPQETQYF. The CDR3 region has the DNA TGTGCCAGTAGTATTATGAGCGGTCCACAAGAGACCCAGTACTTC.

On this clonotype: A much larger clone lies one base from this, so it may be a read error. J is TRBJ1-5 and V is TRBV20-1; a weak D match, TRBD1 (5 bases). CDR1 is DFQATT and CDR2 is SNEGSKA in the germline V gene (reference sequence). The CDR3 loop spans 14 amino acids. CDR3 in amino acids: CSARVGTSNLPQHF. The CDR3 region has the DNA TGCAGTGCTAGAGTGGGGACTAGCAATCTGCCCCAGCATTTT.

The rearrangement uses TRBV7-2 and TRBJ2-1; a possible D gene is TRBD2 (5 bases). Per germline, CDR1 SGHTA and CDR2 FQGNSA. The CDR3 is made up of 13 amino acids. The V gene lost 4 bases and the J gene lost 3 bases, with 7 bases spanning the gap. CDR3 loop: CASSSGNYNEQFF. The CDR3 nucleotides are TGTGCCAGCAGCTCCGGGAACTACAATGAGCAGTTCTTC. The complete variable domain, with remaining parts taken from reference TRBV7-2 and TRBJ2-1, reads GAGVSQSPSNKVTEKGKDVELRCDPISGHTALYWYRQSLGQGLEFLIYFQGNSAPDKSGLPSDRFSAERTGGSVSTLTIQRTQQEDSAVYLCASSSGNYNEQFFGPGTRLTVL.

In its sample, this clonotype was seen many times. V is TRBV27 and J is TRBJ2-7; no clear D gene. This CDR3 has 11 residues. Germline lookup yields CDR1 MNHEY and CDR2 SMNVEV (reference sequence). V lost 6 bases and J lost 4, with 7 bases in between. For the CDR3, the DNA is TGTGCCAGCAGGGATCGGTACGAGCAGTACTTC. As protein: CASRDRYEQYF.

The sample holds many counts of this clonotype. The rearrangement uses TRBV2 and TRBJ2-7; 10 nucleotides agree with TRBD2. The germline V gene encodes CDR1 SNHLY and CDR2 FYNNEI. The CDR3 extends over 14 amino acids. Trimming cost V 3 bases and J 4 bases; bases outside gene matches: 3. The CDR3 DNA sequence: TGTGCCAGCAGTGATCCTAGCGGGAGTTACGAGCAGTACTTC. Amino acids: CASSDPSGSYEQYF. Full variable domain (remainder filled in from reference TRBV2 and TRBJ2-7): EPEVTQTPSHQVTQMGQEVILRCVPISNHLYFYWYRQILGQKVEFLVSFYNNEISEKSEIFDDQFSVERPDGSNFTLKIRSTKLEDSAMYFCASSDPSGSYEQYFGPGTRLTVT.

In its sample, this clonotype was seen a few times. V usage is TRBV20-1 and J usage is TRBJ2-5; perhaps TRBD1 as D (6 bases). Germline CDR1 DFQATT, CDR2 SNEGSKA (reference sequence). The V gene lost 4 bases and the J gene lost 5 bases, with 35 bases spanning the gap. The CDR3 extends over 20 amino acids. The chain's CDR3 is CSANPSKVSQGWTLEETQYF. The CDR3 DNA sequence: TGCAGTGCTAACCCATCCAAAGTTTCCCAGGGGTGGACCCTGGAGGAGACCCAGTACTTC.

The chain joins TRBV20-1 to TRBJ2-7, with TRBD2 matching over 12 bases. The CDR3 extends over 21 amino acids. Germline V gives CDR1 DFQATT, CDR2 SNEGSKA (reference sequence). With V trimmed by 0 bases and J by 1 base, 19 bases remained unmatched. The CDR3 DNA reads as TGCAGTGCTAGAGATGAGTTCGGCACAACCAGACTAGCGGGAGTTTCCTACGAGCAGTACTTC. Residues: CSARDEFGTTRLAGVSYEQYF.

Only a few counts were recorded for this clonotype. This rearrangement joins TRBV28 to TRBJ2-2; the match to TRBD1 covers 7 bases. CDR1 and CDR2 (germline): MDHEN, SYDVKM. J was trimmed by 6 bases and V by 3 bases; bases with no gene match: 7. The CDR3 loop spans 15 amino acids. This chain's CDR3 is CASSFFQGVAGELFF. As DNA, the CDR3 is TGTGCCAGCAGTTTTTTTCAGGGGGTCGCCGGGGAGCTGTTTTTT.

The genes are TRBV10-3 and TRBJ2-2, with D perhaps matching TRBD1 or TRBD2 (6 bases each). Germline V gene data show CDR1 as ENHRY and CDR2 as SYGVKD. Trimming removed 9 bases at V and 3 bases at J, with 14 bases between. The CDR3 is 14 amino acids. The CDR3 spells CAIAMRGDTGELFF. The CDR3 nucleotides are TGTGCCATAGCAATGAGGGGGGACACCGGGGAGCTGTTTTTT.

Only a few counts were recorded for this clonotype. This chain links TRBV24-1 with TRBJ1-2, with D tentatively TRBD1 (6 bases). V lost 3 bases and J lost 2, with 9 bases in between. The V gene's germline CDR1 is KGHDR and CDR2 SFDVKD. This CDR3 is built from 14 residues. The CDR3 DNA follows: TGTGCCACCAGTGATGGGACAAGGAACTATGGCTACACCTTC. Its protein product is CATSDGTRNYGYTF.

This clonotype was recorded at least ten times. This chain connects TRBV30 to TRBJ1-2; D is ambiguous. The germline V and J ends were trimmed by 0 bases and 8 bases, with 13 bases remaining between them. This CDR3 has 13 residues. Germline CDR1 reads GTSNPN; CDR2 reads SVGIG (reference sequence). The CDR3 here is CAWSVHVESGYTF. The CDR3 bases are TGTGCCTGGAGTGTACACGTGGAAAGCGGCTACACCTTC.

In regard to this clonotype: A read error may account for a junction end that differs from germline. The rearrangement uses TRBV28 and TRBJ1-5; a possible D gene is TRBD1 (6 bases). The CDR3 length is 11 residues. Per the germline V gene, CDR1 is MDHEN and CDR2 is SYDVKM. CDR3 amino acids: CASSLQGPQDF. Written as DNA, the CDR3 is TGTGCCAGCAGTTTACAGGGGCCACAGGATTTT.

This clonotype was recorded many times. The chain links TRBV12-3 or TRBV12-4 to TRBJ2-2; D is unclear. Trimming removed 6 bases from V and 4 bases from J, with 6 bases in between. This CDR3 has 12 residues. This CDR3 reads CASRLTTGELFF. For the CDR3, the DNA is TGTGCCAGCAGATTGACCACCGGGGAGCTGTTTTTT.

The J gene is TRBJ1-6, the V gene TRBV28, with TRBD1 matching over 9 bases. The CDR3 runs 14 residues. CDR1 and CDR2 from the germline V gene are MDHEN and SYDVKM. The junction had 13 bases not matched to a gene; V was cut back by 8 bases and J by 14 bases. CDR3 loop: CASAGDRDNPTLHF. DNA for the CDR3: TGTGCCAGCGCTGGGGACAGGGACAATCCAACCCTCCACTTT.

This clonotype turned up a few times. J is TRBJ2-6 and V is TRBV5-1; D is perhaps TRBD1 (5 bases). Germline V CDR1 and CDR2: SGHRS, YFSETQ. Trimming pared 0 bases from V and 0 bases from J, leaving 10 bases between. The CDR3 length is 17 residues. CDR3 in DNA: TGCGCCAGCAGCTTGGAATTTCAGGGCTCTGGGGCCAACGTCCTGACTTTC. Protein product: CASSLEFQGSGANVLTF.

This clonotype occurred many times. The rearrangement uses TRBV27 and TRBJ1-4, with D hard to call. The length of the CDR3 is 12 residues. V gave up 4 bases and J gave up 10 bases, with 10 bases separating them. Per germline, CDR1 MNHEY and CDR2 SMNVEV (reference sequence). The CDR3 here is CASSWTRGKLFF. For the CDR3, the DNA is TGTGCCAGCAGTTGGACCCGAGGAAAACTGTTTTTT.

This clonotype was seen ten or more times. The chain links TRBV5-1 to TRBJ2-1; the D gene is possibly TRBD2 (5 bases). Germline CDR1 SGHRS, CDR2 YFSETQ. The CDR3 length is 15 residues. The germline V and J ends were trimmed by 7 bases and 0 bases, with 14 bases remaining between them. CDR3 loop: CASGDSANSYNEQFF. Here the CDR3 DNA reads TGCGCCAGCGGCGATAGCGCAAACTCCTACAATGAGCAGTTCTTC.

This clonotype was recorded at least ten times. The rearrangement links TRBV28 to TRBJ2-1; 9 bases are a match to TRBD1. From germline, CDR1 is MDHEN and CDR2 SYDVKM. CDR3 length equals 14 residues. J was trimmed by 5 bases and V by 6 bases; bases with no gene match: 5. The CDR3 nucleotides read TGTGCCAGCAGGGGGGACAGGGAGCACAATGAGCAGTTCTTC. Its translation is CASRGDREHNEQFF.

This clonotype was observed many times. The V call is TRBV28, the J call TRBJ1-1; no clear D. V was pared by 2 bases and J by 4 bases, with 11 bases between. The CDR3 totals 14 residues. CDR1 and CDR2 (germline): MDHEN, SYDVKM. CDR3: CASSLDDIATEAFF. DNA for the CDR3: TGTGCCAGCAGTTTAGACGATATTGCCACTGAAGCTTTCTTT.